These 12 T cell receptor beta chains were sequenced from one sample in a study of OX40 agonist ivuxolimab in advanced cancers. This table comes from immunoSEQ multiplex PCR, and its TCRdb copy is limited to in-frame clones, with some not included. The sample consists of over 100,000 clones, 90% of them appearing once. Material: CD4+ or CD8+ T cells sorted from blood, obtained in a trial of the OX40 agonist ivuxolimab. The source is an adult with an advanced solid tumor such as melanoma, head and neck, liver or kidney cancer.

The V gene is TRBV6-5, the J gene TRBJ2-1; 8 nucleotides match TRBD2. This CDR3 has 14 residues. With V trimmed by 0 bases and J by 9 bases, 4 bases remained unmatched. Germline-derived CDR1 and CDR2 are MNHEY and SVGAGI. CDR3 nucleotide sequence: TGTGCCAGCAGTTACTCCTTAGCGGGACTTGAGCAGTTCTTC. Amino acid sequence: CASSYSLAGLEQFF.

J is TRBJ1-1 and V is TRBV6-1, with 9 bases that match TRBD1. Losses at the gene ends were 10 bases for V and 9 bases for J; bases not matched to a gene: 12. Germline V gene sequence: CDR1 MNHNS, CDR2 SASEGT. The CDR3 contains 13 residues. The CDR3 DNA is TGTGCCACCACTTGGACAGGGGAAAGTCAAGCTTTCTTT. This gives the protein CATTWTGESQAFF.

The chain recombines TRBV4-3 with TRBJ1-5, with D uncertain. The CDR3 runs 13 residues. CDR1 is LGHNA and CDR2 is YSLEER in the germline V gene. V lost 0 bases and J 7 bases, leaving 7 bases between the germline ends. The CDR3 nucleotides read TGCGCCAGCAGCCAAGATGGGTGGCAGCCCCAGCATTTT. As protein: CASSQDGWQPQHF.

V usage is TRBV29-1 and J usage is TRBJ2-7; D is perhaps TRBD1 (6 bases). Trimming took off 4 bases at V and 3 bases at J, with 13 bases between the two ends. This CDR3 is built from 13 residues. Germline values: CDR1 SQVTM, CDR2 ANQGSEA. The CDR3 sequence: CSVALGHFYEQYF. As DNA, the CDR3 is TGCAGCGTTGCCCTGGGACATTTCTACGAGCAGTACTTC.

The chain links TRBV7-2 to TRBJ1-5; TRBD1 might be the D (6 bases). Between the trimmed V and J ends, which lost 6 bases and 2 bases, there was a span of 14 bases. This CDR3 has 15 amino acids. Looked up from germline, CDR1 is SGHTA and CDR2 is FQGNSA. As DNA, the CDR3 is TGTGCCAGCAGGGGGGCCGGGGGAGGCAATCAGCCCCAGCATTTT. Translating gives CASRGAGGGNQPQHF.

The chain recombines TRBV7-3 with TRBJ2-2; the D gene could be TRBD1 or TRBD2 (5 bases each). The length of the CDR3 is 16 residues. Trimming removed 3 bases at V and 6 bases at J, with 17 bases between. CDR1 is SGHTA, CDR2 FQGTGA, per germline. The DNA for the CDR3 is TGTGCCAGCAGCTTGCGAGGGGAGATAGGGTCCGGGGAGCTGTTTTTT. Protein product: CASSLRGEIGSGELFF. The full variable domain, rest sourced from reference TRBV7-3 and TRBJ2-2, is GAGVSQTPSNKVTEKGKYVELRCDPISGHTALYWYRQSLGQGPEFLIYFQGTGAADDSGLPNDRFFAVRPEGSVSTLKIQRTERGDSAVYLCASSLRGEIGSGELFFGEGSRLTVL.

CDR3 loop: CASSLSRSYEQYF. Written as DNA, the CDR3 is TGTGCCAGCAGCTTAAGTCGCTCCTACGAGCAGTACTTC. The chain combines TRBV7-3 with TRBJ2-7; D gene uncertain. V lost 1 base, J lost 0 bases, and 4 bases lay in between. CDR1 and CDR2 from the germline V gene are SGHTA and FQGTGA. This CDR3 contains 13 residues.

The chain couples TRBV7-8 to TRBJ1-5; D is uncertain. The germline V gene has CDR1 SGHVS and CDR2 FQNEAQ. The CDR3 sequence is 17 residues long. Deletions cut 4 bases from V and 2 bases from J, with 18 bases between. Here the CDR3 DNA reads TGTGCCAGCAGCTCCCGATCATTCAGCTACGGCAATCAGCCCCAGCATTTT. Residues: CASSSRSFSYGNQPQHF. Drawing the rest from reference TRBV7-8 and TRBJ1-5, the complete variable domain is GAGVSQSPRYKVAKRGQDVALRCDPISGHVSLFWYQQALGQGPEFLTYFQNEAQLDKSGLPSDRFFAERPEGSVSTLKIQRTQQEDSAVYLCASSSRSFSYGNQPQHFGDGTRLSIL.

This clone was seen only once. CDR3 sequence: CASSLAGGIGYF. CDR3 bases: TGTGCCAGCAGCTTGGCCGGCGGGATAGGGTACTTC. The V call is TRBV5-6, the J call TRBJ2-7; possible D gene TRBD2, 6 bases. The CDR3 is 12 residues long. The germline V gene encodes CDR1 SGHDT and CDR2 YYEEEE. V gave up 0 bases and J gave up 12 bases, with 13 bases separating them.

This clone was detected only once. V usage is TRBV7-6 and J usage is TRBJ2-1; D is undetermined. CDR3 length: 18 amino acids. Germline assignment: CDR1 SGHVS and CDR2 FNYEAQ. Trimming removed 4 bases at V and 1 base at J, with 20 bases between. The CDR3 sequence is CASSSLGYGTLSYNEQFF. The CDR3 bases are TGTGCCAGCAGCTCGCTCGGGTACGGAACCCTGTCCTACAATGAGCAGTTCTTC.

The chain is built from TRBV28 and TRBJ1-1; 8 bases match TRBD1. V trimming: 3 bases; J trimming: 1 base; junction bases outside the gene matches: 4. Germline CDR1 reads MDHEN; CDR2 reads SYDVKM. The CDR3 length is 15 residues. The CDR3 coding sequence is TGTGCCAGCAGTTTGTATGACAGGGGGAACACTGAAGCTTTCTTT. It translates to CASSLYDRGNTEAFF.

This chain connects TRBV4-1 to TRBJ1-5, with D unresolved. The CDR3 is 15 residues long. Germline CDR1 MGHRA, CDR2 YSYEKL. Trimming removed 1 base at V and 3 bases at J, with 10 bases between. CDR3 DNA sequence: TGCGCCAGCAGCCAAGGGGTACAGAACAATCAGCCCCAGCATTTT. Protein: CASSQGVQNNQPQHF.